The rows below give T cell receptor beta chains drawn from one sample of a study of read filtering for tumor transcriptome and immune sequencing. Each CDR3 protein gets one entry after TCRdb re-called the reads with MiXCR. This table holds about 90,000 distinct CDR3 sequences, roughly 12% found once. The sequencing sample was made of a population of CD138-negative cells sorted from bone marrow. All receptors come from a donor at least 40 years old with multiple myeloma. Each CDR3 is given with its conserved first and last residue. Fields, in order: V gene, CDR3 length, D gene, clone size, J gene, CDR3 protein, CDR3 DNA. D genes are given only for firm matches. Clone sizes are given selectively: once, few, many, or a class where the clone is expanded.

>TRBV20-1|15|TRBD2|many|TRBJ2-1
CSASTGTRRLDEQFF
TGCAGTGCTAGTACGGGGACTAGACGTCTGGATGAGCAGTTCTTC
>TRBV28|13|-|few|TRBJ2-7
CALGGLSSYEQYF
TGTGCTCTAGGCGGCCTCTCCTCCTACGAGCAGTACTTC
>TRBV30|13|-|many|TRBJ2-5
CAGERQYQETQYF
TGTGCCGGGGAAAGGCAGTACCAAGAGACCCAGTACTTC
>TRBV4-1|16|-|many|TRBJ2-5
CASSQDRQAGRETQYF
TGCGCCAGCAGCCAAGATCGCCAGGCTGGTAGAGAGACCCAGTACTTC
>TRBV5-1|14|TRBD1|many|TRBJ1-6
CASTPGQGSSPLHF
TGCGCCAGCACCCCGGGACAGGGGAGTTCACCCCTCCACTTT
>TRBV6-6|14|-|many|TRBJ1-2
CASSPIPGFYGYTF
TGTGCCAGCAGCCCCATCCCAGGGTTCTATGGCTACACCTTC
>TRBV2|13|-|many|TRBJ2-3
CASRAQEGGTQYF
TGTGCCAGCAGGGCCCAGGAGGGAGGTACGCAGTATTTT
>TRBV6-4|14|-|many|TRBJ2-2
CASSPEAVTGELFF
TGTGCCAGCAGTCCGGAAGCGGTCACCGGGGAGCTGTTTTTT
>TRBV6-2/TRBV6-3|16|-|many|TRBJ2-2
CASSYSIAFIAGELFF
TGTGCCAGCAGTTACTCGATAGCATTTATCGCCGGGGAGCTGTTTTTT
>TRBV3-1|11|-|many|TRBJ2-1
CASSHAYEQFF
TGTGCCAGCAGCCACGCTTATGAGCAGTTCTTC
>TRBV3-2|14|-|many|TRBJ1-2
CASSQVVRGSGYTF
TGTGCCAGCAGCCAAGTTGTTAGGGGGAGCGGCTACACCTTC
>TRBV20-1|13|TRBD2|many|TRBJ2-1
CSTSGREYNEQFF
TGCAGTACAAGCGGGAGAGAGTACAATGAGCAGTTCTTC
>TRBV29-1|13|-|many|TRBJ2-1
CSVEEAAYNEQFF
TGCAGCGTTGAAGAGGCAGCTTACAATGAGCAGTTCTTC
>TRBV3-1|14|-|many|TRBJ1-4
CASSPHGGDEKLFF
TGTGCCAGCAGCCCTCATGGGGGGGATGAAAAACTGTTTTTT
>TRBV20-1|13|TRBD2|-|TRBJ2-5
CSAIERGQETQCF
TGCAGTGCGATTGAGCGGGGGCAAGAGACCCAGTGCTTC
>TRBV19|15|TRBD2|many|TRBJ2-1
CASSIGLAQNDEQFF
TGTGCCAGTAGTATAGGACTAGCCCAAAACGATGAGCAGTTCTTC
>TRBV5-5|15|-|many|TRBJ2-1
CASSLDRRTYNEQFF
TGTGCCAGCAGCTTGGACAGGAGGACCTACAATGAGCAGTTCTTC
>TRBV28|14|-|many|TRBJ2-7
CASSLPDRGREQYF
TGTGCCAGCAGTTTACCCGACCGGGGCCGGGAGCAGTACTTC
>TRBV5-5|15|TRBD1|many|TRBJ2-5
CASSLEGTGEETQYF
TGTGCCAGCAGCTTGGAGGGGACAGGGGAAGAGACCCAGTACTTC
>TRBV29-1|14|-|few|TRBJ2-3
CSVVAGVGTDTQYF
TGCAGCGTTGTGGCAGGGGTTGGGACAGATACGCAGTATTTT
>TRBV29-1|13|-|many|TRBJ1-2
CSVEDQTQYGYTF
TGCAGCGTTGAAGATCAGACGCAGTATGGCTACACCTTC
>TRBV5-1|12|-|many|TRBJ2-5
CASSTDQETQYF
TGCGCCAGCTCGACAGACCAAGAGACCCAGTACTTC
>TRBV12-3/TRBV12-4|16|-|many|TRBJ1-1
CASSPRLGGPNTEAFF
TGTGCCAGCAGTCCCCGGTTAGGAGGGCCGAACACTGAAGCTTTCTTT
>TRBV7-8|10|-|many|TRBJ2-5
CASSGETQYF
TGTGCCAGCAGCGGAGAGACCCAGTACTTC
>TRBV9|14|-|few|TRBJ2-7
CASSVEGLDNEQYF
TGTGCCAGCAGCGTAGAGGGGCTGGACAACGAGCAGTACTTC
>TRBV6-2/TRBV6-3|14|-|few|TRBJ2-1
CASSYSAEYNEQFF
TGTGCCAGCAGTTACTCGGCGGAATACAATGAGCAGTTCTTC
>TRBV7-8|12|-|-|TRBJ2-7
CASSLALREQYF
TGTGCCAGCAGCTTAGCCCTGCGCGAGCAGTACTTC
>TRBV20-1|15|TRBD2|many|TRBJ2-1
CSARVGASGSNEQFF
TGCAGTGCTAGAGTGGGGGCTAGCGGGAGCAATGAGCAGTTCTTC
>TRBV7-9|17|-|many|TRBJ2-1
CASSLSGPGVSYNEQFF
TGTGCCAGCTCCTTGTCCGGGCCTGGCGTCTCCTACAATGAGCAGTTCTTC
>TRBV7-9|15|TRBD2|many|TRBJ2-1
CASSPNGRAINEQFF
TGTGCCAGCAGCCCGAACGGGAGGGCCATTAATGAGCAGTTCTTC
>TRBV30|13|-|many|TRBJ1-1
CAWSIWGNTEAFF
TGTGCCTGGAGTATCTGGGGGAACACTGAAGCTTTCTTT
>TRBV29-1|13|-|many|TRBJ1-1
CSGSTGLNTEAFF
TGCAGCGGCTCGACAGGATTGAACACTGAAGCTTTCTTT
>TRBV29-1|14|-|many|TRBJ2-5
CSVEEGSPGETQYF
TGCAGCGTTGAAGAGGGGTCTCCCGGGGAGACCCAGTACTTC
>TRBV12-3/TRBV12-4|14|TRBD1|many|TRBJ1-5
CASSPTGGNQPQHF
TGTGCCAGCAGCCCGACAGGGGGCAATCAGCCCCAGCATTTT
>TRBV20-1|20|TRBD2|many|TRBJ2-5
CSARVLSGTSGKGIQETQYF
TGCAGTGCTAGAGTCCTTTCCGGGACTAGCGGGAAAGGGATCCAAGAGACCCAGTACTTC
>TRBV3-1|16|TRBD2|-|TRBJ2-2
CASSPGLAEGTGELFF
TGTGCCAGCAGCCCCGGACTAGCGGAAGGCACCGGGGAGCTGTTTTTT
>TRBV28|17|-|-|TRBJ2-5
CASTQRMGAAVVETQYF
TGTGCCAGCACCCAGAGAATGGGGGCAGCGGTAGTAGAGACCCAGTACTTC
>TRBV12-3/TRBV12-4|15|-|many|TRBJ2-1
CASRRGTDSYNEQFF
TGTGCCAGCAGGCGGGGGACAGACTCCTACAATGAGCAGTTCTTC
>TRBV25-1|15|TRBD1|few|TRBJ2-1
CASSEGTGGYNEQFF
TGTGCCAGCAGTGAAGGGACAGGGGGTTACAATGAGCAGTTCTTC
>TRBV5-1|15|-|many|TRBJ2-5
CASSLAAEGQETQYF
TGCGCCAGCAGCTTGGCCGCGGAGGGACAAGAGACCCAGTACTTC
>TRBV5-1|14|TRBD1|many|TRBJ2-7
CASQYDRGRREQYF
TGCGCCAGCCAATACGACAGGGGGCGTCGCGAGCAGTACTTC
>TRBV28|17|-|many|TRBJ2-3
CASSLRTGLNRADTQYF
TGTGCCAGCAGTTTACGGACAGGACTAAATCGCGCAGATACGCAGTATTTT
>TRBV28|14|-|many|TRBJ1-2
CASSSLPGNYGYTF
TGTGCCAGCAGTAGCCTCCCCGGAAACTATGGCTACACCTTC
>TRBV6-2/TRBV6-3|15|-|many|TRBJ1-1
CASSYSTIPDFEAFF
TGTGCCAGCAGTTACTCTACCATCCCGGATTTTGAAGCTTTCTTT
>TRBV21-1|19|-|many|TRBJ2-1
CASSKVGLAGGSSYNEQFF
TGTGCCAGCAGCAAAGTGGGACTAGCGGGGGGTAGCTCCTACAATGAGCAGTTCTTC
>TRBV28|15|-|many|TRBJ2-3
CASSLSQRRLGTQYF
TGTGCCAGCAGTTTGAGCCAACGGCGACTTGGTACGCAGTATTTT
>TRBV3-1|16|TRBD1|many|TRBJ2-3
CASSHDRVELGDTQYF
TGTGCCAGCAGCCACGACAGGGTAGAGTTAGGAGATACGCAGTATTTT
>TRBV5-1|13|TRBD2|-|TRBJ2-1
CASTEAGGDEQFF
TGCGCCAGCACTGAAGCGGGAGGTGATGAGCAGTTCTTC
>TRBV5-1|11|-|many|TRBJ2-7
CASSSEYEQYF
TGCGCCAGCAGCTCTGAGTACGAGCAGTACTTC
>TRBV6-6|15|-|many|TRBJ2-7
CASSLGAVSSYEQYF
TGTGCCAGCAGCCTCGGGGCCGTTAGCTCCTACGAGCAGTACTTC
>TRBV18|16|TRBD1|few|TRBJ2-2
CASSSRQGASTGELFF
TGTGCCAGCTCAAGCCGACAGGGGGCAAGCACCGGGGAGCTGTTTTTT
>TRBV20-1|10|-|many|TRBJ2-1
CSLLGNEQFF
TGCAGTTTACTGGGAAATGAGCAGTTCTTC
>TRBV29-1|16|TRBD1|many|TRBJ1-1
CSVRGGVGGMNTEAFF
TGCAGCGTTCGAGGGGGCGTGGGCGGCATGAACACTGAAGCTTTCTTT
>TRBV28|14|TRBD1|-|TRBJ1-2
CASRTLGQGYGYTF
TGTGCCAGCAGGACCCTAGGACAGGGCTATGGCTACACCTTC
>TRBV12-3/TRBV12-4|12|-|few|TRBJ2-7
CASTPSSYEQYF
TGTGCCAGCACCCCCAGTTCCTACGAGCAGTACTTC